The 18 T cell receptor beta chains given below trace back to one sample, sequenced in a study of T cells in Graves' hyperthyroidism and ophthalmopathy. Amplification yielded TCR beta CDR3 regions, with RNA transcripts as the source. HTBI primers were employed in a first-round RT-PCR of the TCR CDR3. From the multiplex PCR reads, TCRdb called clonotypes with MiXCR, one entry per CDR3 protein. The repertoire has some 770,000 distinct CDR3 sequences, 15% to 20% of them found once; the top ten carry over 7.5%. Sequenced material: blood. The origin of the receptors is a man aged 18 to 35 with Graves' hyperthyroidism.

Concerning this clonotype itself: A much larger clonotype is one base distant, so this may be a read error. The V gene is TRBV6-2 or TRBV6-3, the J gene TRBJ1-5; 7 bases match TRBD1. Germline loops: CDR1 MNHEY, CDR2 SVGEGT. The CDR3 sequence is 12 residues long. CDR3 bases: TGTGCCAGCCGGGACAGTGATCAGCCCCGGCATTTT. It is translated as CASRDSDQPRHF.

This clonotype came up a few times. This chain connects TRBV6-2 or TRBV6-3 to TRBJ2-3; D remains ambiguous. The CDR3 consists of 11 residues. Germline CDR1 MNHEY, CDR2 SVGEGT. Trimming stripped 5 bases from V and 8 bases from J, with 8 bases between. CDR3 nucleotide sequence: TGTGCCAGCAGTCCTCAGACTACGCAGTATTTT. Its protein product is CASSPQTTQYF.

This clonotype has at least ten counts. The chain couples TRBV3-1 to TRBJ2-3; 8 nucleotides match TRBD2. The CDR3 has 16 residues. J gave up 1 base and V 4 bases, and 7 bases lay outside the gene matches. Per germline, CDR1 LGHDT and CDR2 YNNKEL (reference sequence). The CDR3: CASSPLAGPGTDTQYF. The CDR3 DNA sequence: TGTGCCAGCAGCCCTTTAGCGGGACCAGGCACAGATACGCAGTATTTT.

V gene TRBV19 combines with J gene TRBJ2-7; 7 nucleotides agree with TRBD1. This CDR3 comprises 15 residues. Germline V CDR1 and CDR2: LNHDA, SQIVND (reference sequence). The V gene end was trimmed by 3 bases and the J gene end by 4 bases; junction bases not matched to a gene: 9. For the CDR3, the DNA is TGTGCCAGTAGTATTCAGGGGACAGAGCCTTACGAGCAGTACTTC. Its translation: CASSIQGTEPYEQYF.

This clonotype appeared a few times. The gene calls are TRBV2 and TRBJ2-1; TRBD2 aligns across 8 bases. This CDR3 comprises 18 residues. The junction had 9 bases not matched to a gene; V was cut back by 2 bases and J by 0 bases. CDR1 SNHLY and CDR2 FYNNEI come from the germline V gene. In DNA, the CDR3 is TGTGCCAGCAGTGAAACGACCACAGCGGGGGACTCCTACAATGAGCAGTTCTTC. This sequence encodes CASSETTTAGDSYNEQFF.

This clonotype was recorded many times. The V gene is TRBV27, the J gene TRBJ2-3, with D hard to call. V was clipped by 2 bases and J by 10 bases, with 19 bases between them. The CDR3 runs 15 residues. CDR1 and CDR2 from the germline V gene are MNHEY and SMNVEV (reference sequence). CDR3 sequence (DNA): TGTGCCAGCAGTTTACTAGATCGGCCCCTGATACCGCAGTATTTT. It yields the protein CASSLLDRPLIPQYF.

The sample holds many counts of this clonotype. V gene TRBV30 combines with J gene TRBJ2-1; 7 bases fit TRBD2. The CDR3 sequence is 14 residues long. The germline V gene encodes CDR1 GTSNPN and CDR2 SVGIG (reference sequence). The junction had 13 bases not matched to a gene; V was cut back by 5 bases and J by 9 bases. The DNA of the CDR3 is TGTGCCTGGGGAGAGGGCTTAGCGGGCGGTGAGCAGTTCTTC. It yields the protein CAWGEGLAGGEQFF.

This clonotype was detected only a few times. The chain joins TRBV20-1 to TRBJ2-5, with D possibly TRBD2 on 5 matching bases. CDR1 and CDR2 from the germline V gene are DFQATT and SNEGSKA (reference sequence). Trimming left V 5 bases short and J 3 bases short, with 7 bases between. This CDR3 has 11 residues. CDR3 amino acids: CSALREETQYF. CDR3 sequence (DNA): TGCAGTGCTCTGCGGGAAGAGACCCAGTACTTC.

The chain employs TRBV9 and TRBJ2-5, with a tentative D call TRBD1 (5 bases). Trimming cost V 3 bases and J 6 bases, with 12 bases left between them. The CDR3 loop spans 13 amino acids. Germline assignment: CDR1 SGDLS and CDR2 YYNGEE. CDR3 residues: CASSGPRAQTQYF. CDR3 in DNA: TGTGCCAGCAGCGGACCCAGGGCCCAGACCCAGTACTTC.

The V and J genes are TRBV12-5 and TRBJ2-4; D unclear. The CDR3 has 15 amino acids. Germline V gene data show CDR1 as LGHNT and CDR2 as FRNRAP. Trimming cost V 4 bases and J 1 base, with 11 bases left between them. The CDR3 DNA reads as TGTGCTAGTGGTTCTTCGGGCGCGGCCAAAAACATTCAGTACTTC. It yields the protein CASGSSGAAKNIQYF.

The chain employs TRBV19 and TRBJ2-1, with a weak D call TRBD2 (6 bases). V was trimmed by 1 base and J by 7 bases, leaving 11 bases between them. The CDR3 runs 14 residues. The germline gives CDR1 LNHDA, CDR2 SQIVND (reference sequence). The chain's CDR3 is CASSIVASDNEQFF. The CDR3 nucleotides are TGTGCCAGTAGTATAGTAGCTAGCGATAATGAGCAGTTCTTC. Variable domain in full (rest from reference TRBV19 and TRBJ2-1): DGGITQSPKYLFRKEGQNVTLSCEQNLNHDAMYWYRQDPGQGLRLIYYSQIVNDFQKGDIAEGYSVSREKKESFPLTVTSAQKNPTAFYLCASSIVASDNEQFFGPGTRLTVL.

This clonotype has at least ten counts. CDR3 sequence: CASRTTASYEQYF. The CDR3 region has the DNA TGTGCCAGCAGAACGACAGCTTCCTACGAGCAGTACTTC. V and J are TRBV6-1 and TRBJ2-7; D perhaps matches TRBD1 (5 bases). Germline V gene lookup returns CDR1 MNHNS and CDR2 SASEGT. Trimming pared 6 bases from V and 1 base from J, leaving 10 bases between. CDR3 length equals 13 residues.

This sequence joins TRBV20-1 and TRBJ2-2; D uncertain. Germline-derived CDR1 and CDR2 are DFQATT and SNEGSKA (reference sequence). V lost 0 bases and J 7 bases, leaving 15 bases between the germline ends. The CDR3 loop spans 15 amino acids. Written as DNA, the CDR3 is TGCAGTGCTAGAGATCGGACCCTAGGTGACGGGGAGCTGTTTTTT. Translated: CSARDRTLGDGELFF.

This clonotype was picked up a small number of times. The chain employs TRBV6-1 and TRBJ1-5, with unresolved D. Deletions cut 2 bases from V and 7 bases from J, with 15 bases between. Germline values: CDR1 MNHNS, CDR2 SASEGT. This CDR3 has 15 residues. This CDR3 is CASSEFKGGRQPQHF. DNA for the CDR3: TGTGCCAGCAGTGAATTCAAGGGAGGAAGGCAGCCCCAGCATTTT.

The chain combines TRBV6-2 or TRBV6-3 with TRBJ2-7; TRBD2 aligns across 8 bases. The CDR3 contains 14 residues. Germline V lookup: CDR1 MNHEY, CDR2 SVGEGT. With 1 base clipped from V and 9 bases from J, the junction kept 8 bases outside the gene matches. CDR3 coding DNA: TGTGCCAGCAGTTACTGGGGACTAGGTGGCGGGCAGTACTTC. Its translation is CASSYWGLGGGQYF.

There are a few counts of this clonotype. The CDR3 loop reads CASRRTGNGETQYF. The CDR3 coding sequence is TGTGCCAGCAGACGGACAGGGAACGGAGAGACCCAGTACTTC. The rearrangement uses TRBV28 and TRBJ2-5; TRBD1 matches 8 bases. V was pared by 6 bases and J by 4 bases, with 7 bases of the junction left unmatched. Germline V gives CDR1 MDHEN, CDR2 SYDVKM. This CDR3 comprises 14 residues.

In DNA, the CDR3 is TGTGCCAGCAGTGAAGGGGCTAGCGCGACTTACGAGCAGTACTTC. It encodes CASSEGASATYEQYF. V usage is TRBV6-1 and J usage is TRBJ2-7; TRBD2 is a possible D gene (6 bases). Germline CDR1 is MNHNS and CDR2 is SASEGT. The CDR3 extends over 15 amino acids. The V gene lost 1 base and the J gene lost 4 bases, with 14 bases spanning the gap.

This clonotype was seen many times. V usage is TRBV7-2 and J usage is TRBJ2-7; 8 positions match TRBD2. This CDR3 region has 14 residues. Trimming removed 5 bases from V and 6 bases from J; junction bases left unmatched: 9. CDR1 is SGHTA and CDR2 is FQGNSA in the germline V gene. The CDR3 nucleotides are TGTGCCAGCAGCCCCGGGACTAGACTTTCCGAGCAGTACTTC. It codes for CASSPGTRLSEQYF. Using reference TRBV7-2 and TRBJ2-7 for the parts outside the CDR3, the full variable domain is GAGVSQSPSNKVTEKGKDVELRCDPISGHTALYWYRQSLGQGLEFLIYFQGNSAPDKSGLPSDRFSAERTGGSVSTLTIQRTQQEDSAVYLCASSPGTRLSEQYFGPGTRLTVT.